The 23 T cell receptor beta chains given below trace back to one sample, sequenced in a study of PD-1 blockade in classical Hodgkin lymphoma. There was relapse after autologous stem cell transplantation in every patient, and there was variation in brentuximab vedotin exposure. Only in-frame clones appear in the TCRdb table, and some are missing; sequencing was by immunoSEQ multiplex PCR. The sample yields tens of thousands of clones, approximately 87% seen once. The starting material was peripheral blood mononuclear cells (PBMCs), obtained before the second cycle of nivolumab. Receptors were obtained from a human donor with classical Hodgkin lymphoma.

By its share, this clone is medium-sized. The chain combines TRBV7-9 with TRBJ2-7, with unresolved D. This CDR3 is 11 amino acids long. The V gene's germline CDR1 is SEHNR and CDR2 FQNEAQ (reference sequence). V dropped 7 bases and J dropped 4 bases, with 8 bases sitting between them. In DNA form, the CDR3 reads TGTGCCAGCACTGCCTCGTACGAGCAGTACTTC. This sequence encodes CASTASYEQYF.

The CDR3 protein is CASSLDGGSPAISEQYF. The CDR3 coding sequence is TGTGCCAGCAGCTTAGACGGTGGTAGTCCTGCCATCAGCGAGCAGTACTTC. The chain couples TRBV7-2 to TRBJ2-5; D call uncertain. The J call could be wrong; TRBJ2-7 is a better fit for the DNA end. CDR3 length: 17 amino acids. Germline values: CDR1 SGHTA, CDR2 FQGNSA.

The chain combines TRBV7-9 with TRBJ2-7; TRBD2 agrees at 7 bases. The CDR3 consists of 15 residues. Per germline, CDR1 SEHNR and CDR2 FQNEAQ (reference sequence). The V and J ends lost 2 bases and 2 bases, in that order; junction bases with no gene match: 6. The CDR3 nucleotides read TGTGCCAGCAGCTTATTGGCTAGCGGACCCTACGAGCAGTACGTC. It encodes CASSLLASGPYEQYV.

Of note for this clone: At one of its ends the junction is not consistent with the germline gene, which may arise from a read error. The gene calls are TRBV7-7 and TRBJ1-4; no definite D call. This CDR3 is 13 amino acids long. Germline-derived CDR1 and CDR2 are SSHAT and FNYEAQ (reference sequence). In DNA form, the CDR3 reads TGTGCTAGCAGCTTAACGAGTGGCGAAAAACTGTTTTTT. Protein sequence: CASSLTSGEKLFF.

The chain has TRBV5-1 and TRBJ2-1; D unclear. Germline V gene sequence: CDR1 SGHRS, CDR2 YFSETQ. Trimming took off 4 bases at V and 0 bases at J, with 14 bases between the two ends. The CDR3 loop spans 16 amino acids. The DNA for the CDR3 is TGCGCCAGCAGCGTGGCCCCGGTGAGCTCCTACAATGAGCAGTTCTTC. This translates into CASSVAPVSSYNEQFF. The variable domain in full, completed from reference TRBV5-1 and TRBJ2-1, reads KAGVTQTPRYLIKTRGQQVTLSCSPISGHRSVSWYQQTPGQGLQFLFEYFSETQRNKGNFPGRFSGRQFSNSRSEMNVSTLELGDSALYLCASSVAPVSSYNEQFFGPGTRLTVL.

The gene calls are TRBV10-3 and TRBJ2-1; TRBD1 agrees at 8 bases. Germline V gene sequence: CDR1 ENHRY, CDR2 SYGVKD. This CDR3 has 15 amino acids. J was trimmed by 3 bases and V by 6 bases; bases with no gene match: 7. CDR3 residues: CAISDRGSNYNEQFF. CDR3 in DNA: TGTGCCATCAGCGACAGGGGCAGTAACTACAATGAGCAGTTCTTC.

This clone showed up just once. The chain carries TRBV15 and TRBJ1-1; tentative D call: TRBD1 (6 bases). In germline, CDR1 is LNHNV, CDR2 YYDKDF (reference sequence). There are 16 residues in the CDR3. V lost 0 bases and J lost 1, with 12 bases in between. The CDR3 loop is CATSRDRTATNTEAFF. In DNA form, the CDR3 reads TGTGCCACCAGCAGAGATAGGACAGCAACGAACACTGAAGCTTTCTTT.

V usage is TRBV5-1 and J usage is TRBJ2-7; tentative D call: TRBD1 (6 bases). This CDR3 has 14 amino acids. Trimming removed 0 bases at V and 5 bases at J, with 12 bases between. Germline assignment: CDR1 SGHRS and CDR2 YFSETQ. DNA of the CDR3: TGCGCCAGCAGCTTGGAAGGCAGGGGAGACGAGCAGTACGTC. Translating it yields CASSLEGRGDEQYV.

This CDR3 is CASSYFSRRSYNEQFF. CDR3 coding DNA: TGTGCCAGCAGCTACTTCTCCCGCCGCTCCTACAATGAGCAGTTCTTC. This chain joins TRBV11-1 and TRBJ2-1, with D unclear. Trimming removed 4 bases at V and 0 bases at J, with 13 bases between. Per germline, CDR1 SGHAT and CDR2 FQDESV (reference sequence). This CDR3 spans 16 amino acids.

The chain has TRBV28 and TRBJ2-2, with D perhaps being TRBD1 or TRBD2 (5 bases each). V lost 11 bases, J lost 3 bases, and 13 bases lay in between. The length of the CDR3 is 13 residues. CDR1 and CDR2 (germline): MDHEN, SYDVKM. The CDR3 spells CAGGRLDTGELFF. In DNA form, the CDR3 reads TGTGCCGGGGGACGCCTAGACACCGGGGAGCTGTTTTTT.

This clone was detected a few times. The gene calls are TRBV27 and TRBJ1-1; 9 nucleotides align to TRBD1. CDR1 is MNHEY and CDR2 is SMNVEV in the germline V gene (reference sequence). This CDR3 has 13 residues. Trimming cost V 9 bases and J 3 bases; bases outside gene matches: 5. The CDR3 loop is CARGDREYTEAFF. For the CDR3, the DNA is TGTGCCAGAGGGGACAGGGAGTACACTGAAGCTTTCTTT.

V gene TRBV28 combines with J gene TRBJ2-7; 7 positions agree with TRBD1. Germline loops: CDR1 MDHEN, CDR2 SYDVKM. V lost 6 bases, J lost 5 bases, and 10 bases stayed unmatched. There are 14 residues in the CDR3. The CDR3 sequence is CASSDRVGRHEQYF. The CDR3, as DNA: TGTGCCAGCAGCGACAGGGTAGGCCGCCACGAGCAGTACTTC.

The rearrangement uses TRBV27 and TRBJ1-1, with D uncertain. In germline, CDR1 is MNHEY, CDR2 SMNVEV (reference sequence). The germline V and J ends were trimmed by 4 bases and 1 base, with 13 bases remaining between them. CDR3 size: 15 residues. The CDR3 sequence is CASSWAPIGNTEAFF. CDR3 bases: TGTGCCAGCAGTTGGGCTCCCATAGGGAACACTGAAGCTTTCTTT.

V usage is TRBV9 and J usage is TRBJ2-5; 10 positions agree with TRBD2. The germline gives CDR1 SGDLS, CDR2 YYNGEE. Trimming removed 0 bases from V and 5 bases from J; junction bases left unmatched: 7. This CDR3 spans 16 amino acids. CDR3 residues: CASSVGSSGRAETQYF. The CDR3 DNA reads as TGTGCCAGCAGCGTAGGATCAAGCGGGAGGGCCGAGACCCAGTACTTC.

The chain joins TRBV28 to TRBJ2-7, with 9 bases that match TRBD1. The CDR3 contains 16 residues. Germline values: CDR1 MDHEN, CDR2 SYDVKM. Trimming took 4 bases from V and 6 from J; bases not matched to a gene: 13. CDR3 protein: CASSSPTGTGPGEQYF. The CDR3 DNA sequence: TGTGCCAGCAGTTCCCCAACCGGGACAGGGCCTGGCGAGCAGTACTTC.

V usage is TRBV27 and J usage is TRBJ1-4; D not certain. V lost 4 bases and J 7 bases, leaving 19 bases between the germline ends. CDR1 is MNHEY and CDR2 is SMNVEV in the germline V gene (reference sequence). There are 16 residues in the CDR3. CDR3 residues: CASSSTQVYLGEKLFF. CDR3 bases: TGTGCCAGCAGTTCTACCCAGGTTTATTTGGGTGAAAAACTGTTTTTT.

The chain recombines TRBV19 with TRBJ2-1; perhaps TRBD2 as D (6 bases). V was trimmed by 1 base and J by 4 bases, leaving 8 bases between them. Looked up from germline, CDR1 is LNHDA and CDR2 is SQIVND (reference sequence). The CDR3 covers 14 residues. The CDR3 is CASSIAGVYNEQFF. DNA for the CDR3: TGTGCCAGTAGTATAGCGGGGGTATACAATGAGCAGTTCTTC.

The rearrangement joins TRBV11-3 to TRBJ1-3; D not resolved. V was cut by 5 bases and J by 3 bases, with 8 bases left in between. This CDR3 is built from 13 residues. Germline V gives CDR1 SGHNT, CDR2 YENEEA. CDR3: CASSQPGGNTIYF. In nucleotides, the CDR3 is TGTGCCAGCAGCCAGCCGGGTGGAAACACCATATATTTT.

The CDR3 spells CAGRKGVNTEAFF. CDR3 nucleotide sequence: TGTGCCGGTAGAAAGGGAGTTAACACTGAAGCTTTCTTT. V usage is TRBV16 and J usage is TRBJ1-1; D ambiguous. Germline V gene lookup returns CDR1 KGHSY and CDR2 FQNENV. V lost 11 bases and J 2 bases, leaving 15 bases between the germline ends. This CDR3 spans 13 amino acids. Variable domain in full (rest from reference TRBV16 and TRBJ1-1): GEEVAQTPKHLVRGEGQKAKLYCAPIKGHSYVFWYQQVLKNEFKFLISFQNENVFDETGMPKERFSAKCLPNSPCSLEIQATKLEDSAVYFCAGRKGVNTEAFFGQGTRLTVV.

The sample holds one count of this clone. The chain employs TRBV6-5 and TRBJ2-7; possibly TRBD2 for D (6 bases). There are 12 residues in the CDR3. Germline-derived CDR1 and CDR2 are MNHEY and SVGAGI. Trimming removed 5 bases at V and 5 bases at J, with 10 bases between. The CDR3 reads CASSRESDEQYF. In nucleotides, the CDR3 is TGTGCCAGCAGTCGGGAGAGCGACGAGCAGTACTTC.

The rearrangement joins TRBV7-6 to TRBJ2-5; 9 positions match TRBD2. Per the germline V gene, CDR1 is SGHVS and CDR2 is FNYEAQ. The CDR3 extends over 16 amino acids. Trimming removed 3 bases from V and 5 bases from J; junction bases left unmatched: 10. CDR3 coding DNA: TGTGCCAGCAGCTTGATGGATGTAGCGGGAGTCGAGACCCAGTACTTC. Translated, it gives CASSLMDVAGVETQYF. Variable domain in full (rest from reference TRBV7-6 and TRBJ2-5): GAGVSQSPRYKVTKRGQDVALRCDPISGHVSLYWYRQALGQGPEFLTYFNYEAQQDKSGLPNDRFSAERPEGSISTLTIQRTEQRDSAMYRCASSLMDVAGVETQYFGPGTRLLVL.

V usage is TRBV28 and J usage is TRBJ1-5; D is uncertain. V lost 2 bases and J 7 bases, leaving 6 bases between the germline ends. Germline values: CDR1 MDHEN, CDR2 SYDVKM. The CDR3 spans 12 residues. The chain's CDR3 is CASSLVRQPQHF. In DNA form, the CDR3 reads TGTGCCAGCAGTTTAGTAAGGCAGCCCCAGCATTTT.

The V and J genes are TRBV7-2 and TRBJ1-1; D is uncertain. V shed 0 bases and J shed 11 bases, with 10 bases lying between them. There are 12 residues in the CDR3. CDR1 and CDR2 (germline): SGHTA, FQGNSA. The CDR3 is CASSLAIGSAFF. The DNA of the CDR3 is TGTGCCAGCAGCTTAGCAATAGGGAGCGCTTTCTTT.